These T cell receptor beta chains were read from a single sample in a study of beta chain features in type 1 diabetes. Clones were sequenced by immunoSEQ multiplex PCR, and TCRdb holds only the in-frame ones, with some missing. Counted here are around 300,000 clones, around 16% occurring once; the ten biggest clones make up about 0.014%. The sample was naive CD4+ T cells from blood. These receptors originate from a man between 18 and 35 years old with type 1 diabetes. Both conserved end residues are part of each CDR3. Each record gives: D gene, V gene, J gene, clone size, CDR3 protein, CDR3 DNA. A D gene is named only where the DNA matches it firmly. The size field is filled for only some rows; it gives once, few, many or a size class.

>TRBD1|TRBV29-1|TRBJ2-4|NA
CSVEDRGRLNIQYF
TGCAGCGTTGAAGACAGGGGGCGTTTAAACATTCAGTACTTC
>TRBD2|TRBV4-1|TRBJ2-5|NA
CASSQGGGSGSQETQYF
TGCGCCAGCAGCCAAGGGGGAGGGAGCGGGAGCCAAGAGACCCAGTACTTC
>NA|TRBV20-1|TRBJ1-2|NA
CSAYLSYGYTF
TGCAGTGCCTACTTGTCGTACGGCTACACCTTC
>NA|TRBV20-1|TRBJ1-3|few
CSAPRGNTIYF
TGCAGTGCACCTCGGGGAAACACCATATATTTT
>TRBD1|TRBV2|TRBJ2-7|NA
CASSDGQGDYEQYF
TGTGCCAGCAGTGATGGCCAGGGGGACTACGAGCAGTACTTC
>NA|TRBV25-1|TRBJ2-7|few
CASSDQGPYEQYF
TGTGCCAGCAGTGATCAGGGTCCCTACGAGCAGTACTTC
>TRBD1|TRBV6-5|TRBJ1-1|few
CASRFPGQLNTEAFF
TGTGCCAGCAGATTTCCGGGACAGCTGAACACTGAAGCTTTCTTT
>NA|TRBV6-5|TRBJ1-1|NA
CASSYWGSEAFF
TGTGCCAGCAGTTACTGGGGCTCTGAAGCTTTCTTT
>NA|TRBV18|TRBJ1-1|few
CASSPISGGWTEAFF
TGTGCCAGCTCACCGATAAGCGGGGGGTGGACTGAAGCTTTCTTT
>TRBD2|TRBV10-3|TRBJ2-2|NA
CAISSGLAGANTGELFF
TGTGCCATCAGTTCGGGACTAGCGGGGGCGAACACCGGGGAGCTGTTTTTT
>TRBD2|TRBV28|TRBJ2-7|few
CASSEGGGRGNYEQYF
TGTGCCAGCAGTGAGGGCGGCGGGAGGGGGAACTACGAGCAGTACTTC